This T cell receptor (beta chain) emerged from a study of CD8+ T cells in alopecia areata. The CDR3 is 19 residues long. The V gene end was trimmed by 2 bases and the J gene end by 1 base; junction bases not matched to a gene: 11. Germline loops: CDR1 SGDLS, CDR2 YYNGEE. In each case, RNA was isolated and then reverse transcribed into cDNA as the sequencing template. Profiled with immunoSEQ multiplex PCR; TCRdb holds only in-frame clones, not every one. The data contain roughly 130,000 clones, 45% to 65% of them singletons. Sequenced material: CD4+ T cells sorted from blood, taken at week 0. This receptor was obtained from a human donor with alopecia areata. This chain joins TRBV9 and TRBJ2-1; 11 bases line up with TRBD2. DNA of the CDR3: TGTGCCAGCAGCGTTAGCGGGGGGGCTGAGTTAGTGTCCTACAATGAGCAGTTCTTC. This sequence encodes CASSVSGGAELVSYNEQFF.